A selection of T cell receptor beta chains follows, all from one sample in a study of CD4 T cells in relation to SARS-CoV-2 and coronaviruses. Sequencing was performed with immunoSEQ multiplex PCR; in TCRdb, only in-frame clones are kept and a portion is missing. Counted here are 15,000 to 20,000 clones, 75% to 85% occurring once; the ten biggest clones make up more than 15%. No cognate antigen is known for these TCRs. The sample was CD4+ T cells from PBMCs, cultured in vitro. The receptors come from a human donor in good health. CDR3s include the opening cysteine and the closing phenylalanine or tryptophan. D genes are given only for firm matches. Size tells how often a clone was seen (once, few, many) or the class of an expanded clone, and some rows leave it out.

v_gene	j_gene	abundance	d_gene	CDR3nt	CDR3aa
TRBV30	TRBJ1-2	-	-	TGTGCCTCGTGGGGGGGGCGCAGCTATGGCTACACCTTC	CASWGGRSYGYTF
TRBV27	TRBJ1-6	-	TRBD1	TGTGCCAGCAGTTTAAGTAGATGGGACAGGGCGGGCTCACCCCTCCACTTT	CASSLSRWDRAGSPLHF
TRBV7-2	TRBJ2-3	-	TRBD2	TGTGCCAGCAGCTCACCCTCTAGCGGGAGGCGACAAACAGATACGCAGTATTTT	CASSSPSSGRRQTDTQYF
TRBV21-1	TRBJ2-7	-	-	TGTGCCAGCAGCACCCGCGAGGGGGGCGACGAGCAGTACTTC	CASSTREGGDEQYF
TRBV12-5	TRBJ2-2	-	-	TGTGCTAGTGGTTTGGTATACACCGCAAACACCGGGGAGCTGTTTTTT	CASGLVYTANTGELFF
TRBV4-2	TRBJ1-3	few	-	TGTGCCAGCAGCCAAGAGGGATCCGACGGCGGAAACACCATATATTTT	CASSQEGSDGGNTIYF
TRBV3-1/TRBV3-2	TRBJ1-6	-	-	TGTGCCAGCTCGGGGGGAGTTTCACAGAGAATATCACCCCTCCACTTT	CASSGGVSQRISPLHF
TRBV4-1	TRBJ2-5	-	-	TGCGCCAGCAGCCAACAGGGGCGGCGAGAGACCCAGTACTTC	CASSQQGRRETQYF
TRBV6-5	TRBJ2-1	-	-	TGTGCCAGCAGCCAAAAGGGGGGGGCCTACAATGAGCAGTTCTTC	CASSQKGGAYNEQFF
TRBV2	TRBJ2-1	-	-	TGTGCCAGCAGTTCGTACAGGGTCCATGAGCAGTTCTTC	CASSSYRVHEQFF
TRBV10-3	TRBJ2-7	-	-	TGTGCCATCAGTGACCGAGCCTACGAGCAGTACTTC	CAISDRAYEQYF
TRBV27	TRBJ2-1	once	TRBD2	TGTGCCAGCAGTCTGCGACAGCGGGGGCTCTACAATGAGCAGTTCTTC	CASSLRQRGLYNEQFF
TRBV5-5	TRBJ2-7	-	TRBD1	TGTGCCAGCAGCTTCCAGGGGGTCCACGAGCAGTACTTC	CASSFQGVHEQYF
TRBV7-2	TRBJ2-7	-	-	TGTGCCAGCAGCCTACCGGGCGGAGGGGTCCACGAGCAGTACTTC	CASSLPGGGVHEQYF
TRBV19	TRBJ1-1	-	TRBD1	TGTGCCAGTATCAAGACAGGGGATGGGCTGAACACTGAAGCTTTCTTT	CASIKTGDGLNTEAFF
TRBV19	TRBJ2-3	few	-	TGTGCCAGTAGTATTAAGGGCCCCACAGATACGCAGTATTTT	CASSIKGPTDTQYF
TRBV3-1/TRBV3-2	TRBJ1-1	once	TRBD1	TGTGCCAGCAGCCAAGCCGGGACAGGCGTAGTAGGCACTGAAGCTTTCTTT	CASSQAGTGVVGTEAFF
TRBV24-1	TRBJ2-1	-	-	TGTGCCACCAGTGATTCTCGGGGGATCATCGATGAGCAGTTCTTC	CATSDSRGIIDEQFF
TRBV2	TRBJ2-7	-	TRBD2	TGTGCCAGCAGGACCATAGCGGGAGGGCTTTACGAGCAGTACTTC	CASRTIAGGLYEQYF
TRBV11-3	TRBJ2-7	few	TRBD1	TGTGCCAGCAGCCAAGGGGGCAGGGGGTCCCACGAGCAGTACTTC	CASSQGGRGSHEQYF
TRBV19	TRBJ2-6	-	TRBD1	TGTGCCAGTAGTAGACAGGGGGCGGCTGGGGCCAACGTCCTGACTTTC	CASSRQGAAGANVLTF
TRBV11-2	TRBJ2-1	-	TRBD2	TGTGCCAGCAGCTCTCTAGCGGGTTACAATGAGCAGTTCTTC	CASSSLAGYNEQFF
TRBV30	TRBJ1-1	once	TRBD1	TGTGCCTGGAACCGACAGGGAATGAACACTGAAGCTTTCTTT	CAWNRQGMNTEAFF
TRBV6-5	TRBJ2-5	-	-	TGTGCCAGCTTTTGGGGAGAGACCCAGTACTTC	CASFWGETQYF
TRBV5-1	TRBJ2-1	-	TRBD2	TGCGCCAGCAGCTTGGACCCGGGAGGGGCGGATGAGCAGTTCTTC	CASSLDPGGADEQFF
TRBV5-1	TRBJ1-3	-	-	TGCGCCAGCAGCGGCGGGAGTTCTGGAAACACCATATATTTT	CASSGGSSGNTIYF
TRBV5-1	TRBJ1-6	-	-	TGCGCCAGCAGCTTCGCCGAGGCAGCCTATAATTCACCCCTCCACTTT	CASSFAEAAYNSPLHF
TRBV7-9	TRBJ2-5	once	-	TGTGCCAGCAGCCCACAGGTTTACCAAGAGACCCAGTACTTC	CASSPQVYQETQYF
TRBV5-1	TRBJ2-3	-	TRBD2	TGCGCCAGCAGCTCCGTAGCGGGAGGGATGGATACGCAGTATTTT	CASSSVAGGMDTQYF
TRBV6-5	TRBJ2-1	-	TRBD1	TGTGCCAGCAGTTACTCCCAGGGGGCGACTGGCTATGAGCAGTTCTTC	CASSYSQGATGYEQFF
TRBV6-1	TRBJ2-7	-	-	TGTGCCAGCAGTGAGTTCGACGGGGGAGGGTACTTC	CASSEFDGGGYF
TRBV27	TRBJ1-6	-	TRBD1	TGTGCCAGCAGGGGACAGGGATTCAATTCACCCCTCCACTTT	CASRGQGFNSPLHF
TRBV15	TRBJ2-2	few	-	TGTGCCACCAGCTCCGACAGTCCGAACACCGGGGAGCTGTTTTTT	CATSSDSPNTGELFF
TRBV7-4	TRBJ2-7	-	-	TGTGCCAGCAGCTTAGGTATCGGGGTTATATACCACGAGCAGTACTTC	CASSLGIGVIYHEQYF
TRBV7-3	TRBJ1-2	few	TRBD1	TGTGCCAGCAGCTTAACGGGACAGGGGGCCCCCTATGGCTACACCTTC	CASSLTGQGAPYGYTF
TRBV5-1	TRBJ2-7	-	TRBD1	TGCGCCAGCAGCCTGGGGACAGCAACCTACGAGCAGTACTTC	CASSLGTATYEQYF
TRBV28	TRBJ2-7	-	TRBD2	TGTGCCAGCAGTGGACCGGGACTAGCATTAGGGGGGCAGTACTTC	CASSGPGLALGGQYF
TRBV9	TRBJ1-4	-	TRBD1	TGTGCCAGCAGCGGGACAGGGCTGGGGGAAAAACTGTTTTTT	CASSGTGLGEKLFF
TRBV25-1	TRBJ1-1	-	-	TGTGCCACCAAGGGACTGGCGAACACTGAAGCTTTCTTT	CATKGLANTEAFF
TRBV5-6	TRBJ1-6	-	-	TGTGCCAGCAGCTTGGCCACCGTTAATTCACCCCTCCACTTT	CASSLATVNSPLHF
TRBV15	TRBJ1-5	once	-	TGTGCCACCAGCATCCCCACGTCCGGAATCAATCAGCCCCAGCATTTT	CATSIPTSGINQPQHF
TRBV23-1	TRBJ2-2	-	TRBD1	TGCGCCAGCAGTCAGGCCGGGACAGGGGACACCGGGGAGCTGTTTTTT	CASSQAGTGDTGELFF
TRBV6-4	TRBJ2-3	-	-	TGTGCCACCGCCGGAGGAGACACAGATACGCAGTATTTT	CATAGGDTDTQYF
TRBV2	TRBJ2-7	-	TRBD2	TGTGCCAGCAGACCCGGGACTAGCGATTTCCACGAGCAGTACTTC	CASRPGTSDFHEQYF
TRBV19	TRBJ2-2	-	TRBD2	TGTGCCAGTAAGAGCGGGGGAGGCCGGGAGCTGTTTTTT	CASKSGGGRELFF
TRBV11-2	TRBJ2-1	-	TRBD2	TGTGCCAGCAGCTTAGGGGGGACTACCAGGGTCAATGAGCAGTTCTTC	CASSLGGTTRVNEQFF
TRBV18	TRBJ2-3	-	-	TGTGCCAGCTCACCGACAGCTAGCACAGATACGCAGTATTTT	CASSPTASTDTQYF
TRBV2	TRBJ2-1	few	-	TGTGCCAGCAGAGAGCTTAGAACAAGGGGGAAGCAGTTCTTC	CASRELRTRGKQFF
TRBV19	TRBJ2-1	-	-	TGTGCCAGTAGTATAGTGGGGCAGGCCTACAATGAGCAGTTCTTC	CASSIVGQAYNEQFF
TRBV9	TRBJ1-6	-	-	TGTGCCAGCAGCGTAGGTTGGGACACTTATTCACCCCTCCACTTT	CASSVGWDTYSPLHF
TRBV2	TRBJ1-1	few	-	TGTGCCAGCAGTGAGGGACGCTCGACTGAAGCTTTCTTT	CASSEGRSTEAFF
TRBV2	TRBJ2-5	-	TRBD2	TGTGCCAGCAGTCGGTCTCTAGCGGGTAGTGGGGAGACCCAGTACTTC	CASSRSLAGSGETQYF
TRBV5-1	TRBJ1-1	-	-	TGCGCCAGCAGCTTGGGGCAGGGGAGGGCAGCTTTCTTT	CASSLGQGRAAFF
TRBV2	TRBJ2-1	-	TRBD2	TGTGCCAGCAGCTGGCGGGAGACCTACAATGAGCAGTTCTTC	CASSWRETYNEQFF
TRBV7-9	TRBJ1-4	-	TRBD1	TGTGCCAGTCAACAGGGGGCTGATGAAAAACTGTTTTTT	CASQQGADEKLFF
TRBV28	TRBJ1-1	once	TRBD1	TGTGCCAGCAGTTTATCGCAGGGGGCGGGGACGACTGAAGCTTTCTTT	CASSLSQGAGTTEAFF
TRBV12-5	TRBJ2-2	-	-	TGTGCTAGTGGTTTGGCAAACGAGGGAACCGGGGAGCTGTTTTTT	CASGLANEGTGELFF
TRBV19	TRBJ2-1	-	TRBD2	TGTGCCAGTAGTATGAGGGAGGGCTTTAATGAGCAGTTCTTC	CASSMREGFNEQFF